Shown below are 28 T cell receptor beta chains from a single sample sequenced in a study of identical twins. TCRdb re-derived calls from the 5' RACE reads in MiXCR, one entry per CDR3 protein. The sample yields more than 400,000 distinct CDR3 sequences, 15% seen once. These sequences were also reported in another study, on yellow fever vaccine responses in identical twins.

Material for sequencing was CD4+ T cells sorted from blood. The source is a woman aged 18-30 years in good health.

In its sample, this clonotype was seen a few times. The CDR3 DNA reads TGTGCCAGCAGTTACTCGACAGGGGTGAGCACTGAAGCTTTCTTT. It codes for CASSYSTGVSTEAFF. The rearrangement joins TRBV6-5 to TRBJ1-1; TRBD1 agrees at 8 bases. The CDR3 spans 15 residues. CDR1 and CDR2 (germline): MNHEY, SVGAGI. Trimming took 0 bases from V and 4 from J; bases not matched to a gene: 4.

The rearrangement joins TRBV12-3 or TRBV12-4 to TRBJ2-5; perhaps TRBD1 as D (6 bases). The CDR3 has 14 amino acids. Trimming stripped 5 bases from V and 4 bases from J, with 14 bases between. The DNA of the CDR3 is TGTGCCAGCAGTCCAACAGGGATCTCAGAGACCCAGTACTTC. Residues: CASSPTGISETQYF.

The J gene is TRBJ1-1, the V gene TRBV15; the D gene is possibly TRBD1 (5 bases). CDR1 and CDR2 from the germline V gene are LNHNV and YYDKDF (reference sequence). The CDR3 runs to 15 residues. Trimming shortened V by 0 bases and J by 1 base, and 9 bases separated the two germline ends. The CDR3 is CATSRDVRENTEAFF. The DNA for the CDR3 is TGTGCCACCAGCAGAGACGTCAGGGAGAACACTGAAGCTTTCTTT.

This clonotype was recorded a few times. This chain joins TRBV12-3 or TRBV12-4 and TRBJ2-1, with TRBD2 matching 9 bases. With V trimmed by 7 bases and J by 7 bases, 14 bases remained unmatched. This CDR3 has 16 residues. The CDR3 coding sequence is TGTGCCAGCAAGAGTAGCGGGAGTAGTCAGTTGAATGAGCAGTTCTTC. Encoded protein: CASKSSGSSQLNEQFF.

The rearrangement links TRBV20-1 to TRBJ1-2; the match to TRBD1 covers 8 bases. The CDR3 runs 13 residues. Per the germline V gene, CDR1 is DFQATT and CDR2 is SNEGSKA (reference sequence). V shed 7 bases, J shed 7 bases, and the junction held 11 bases outside the gene matches. The CDR3 coding sequence is TGCAGTGGGGGCGGGCAGGGGGCTTTTGGCTACACCTTC. It translates to CSGGGQGAFGYTF.

The chain combines TRBV7-8 with TRBJ1-4, with TRBD1 identical over 8 bases. The V gene's germline CDR1 is SGHVS and CDR2 FQNEAQ. CDR3 length equals 15 residues. Losses at the gene ends were 3 bases for V and 7 bases for J; bases not matched to a gene: 7. The CDR3 here is CASSFTGGGSEKLFF. The CDR3 nucleotides read TGTGCCAGCAGCTTCACAGGGGGAGGAAGTGAAAAACTGTTTTTT.

The chain recombines TRBV20-1 with TRBJ2-2; 11 positions agree with TRBD1. The CDR3 runs 13 residues. CDR1 is DFQATT and CDR2 is SNEGSKA in the germline V gene (reference sequence). Losses at the gene ends were 7 bases for V and 4 bases for J; bases not matched to a gene: 2. In DNA, the CDR3 is TGCAGTGGGACAGGGGGCCTCACCGGGGAGCTGTTTTTT. Its protein product is CSGTGGLTGELFF.

This clonotype was counted only a few times. This sequence joins TRBV6-1 and TRBJ2-1; 8 bases line up with TRBD2. V was pared by 6 bases and J by 4 bases, with 11 bases of the junction left unmatched. The CDR3 consists of 16 residues. CDR1 is MNHNS and CDR2 is SASEGT in the germline V gene. This chain's CDR3 is CASRESAGATYNEQFF. CDR3 DNA: TGTGCCAGCAGGGAATCAGCGGGAGCGACGTACAATGAGCAGTTCTTC.

Only a few counts were recorded for this clonotype. CDR3 amino acids: CASSLVVAGANTGELFF. In DNA form, the CDR3 reads TGCGCCAGCAGCTTGGTGGTAGCGGGGGCTAACACCGGGGAGCTGTTTTTT. This chain connects TRBV5-1 to TRBJ2-2, with 9 bases that match TRBD2. The CDR3 covers 17 residues. Germline CDR1 is SGHRS and CDR2 is YFSETQ. The V segment lost 0 bases and the J segment 2 bases; nucleotides outside the gene matches: 5.

Only a few counts were recorded for this clonotype. The chain has TRBV5-1 and TRBJ2-7; 9 nucleotides agree with TRBD2. Unmatched junction bases numbered 8, after V lost 0 bases and J lost 1 base. The CDR3 runs to 17 residues. Germline V gene sequence: CDR1 SGHRS, CDR2 YFSETQ. CDR3 in amino acids: CASSLGASGTTSYEQYF. In DNA form, the CDR3 reads TGCGCCAGCAGCTTGGGGGCTAGCGGGACCACATCCTACGAGCAGTACTTC.

The chain uses TRBV5-6 and TRBJ2-1; D tentatively fits TRBD1 or TRBD2 (5 bases each). Germline V gene data show CDR1 as SGHDT and CDR2 as YYEEEE. With 5 bases removed from V and 6 bases from J, the gap between germline ends came to 15 bases. The CDR3 runs 14 residues. For the CDR3, the DNA is TGTGCCAGCAGGGCGAGGGGCCTCGGCAATGAGCAGTTCTTC. This encodes CASRARGLGNEQFF.

The chain combines TRBV4-1 with TRBJ2-1; 12 nucleotides align to TRBD1. This CDR3 comprises 18 residues. With 2 bases clipped from V and 5 bases from J, the junction kept 10 bases outside the gene matches. Germline V gene lookup returns CDR1 MGHRA and CDR2 YSYEKL. The CDR3 spells CASSQPIRDRGQDNEQFF. As DNA, the CDR3 is TGCGCCAGCAGCCAACCGATCCGGGACAGGGGGCAGGACAATGAGCAGTTCTTC.

The chain couples TRBV7-9 to TRBJ2-1; possibly TRBD1 for D (6 bases). CDR3 length: 16 residues. Germline CDR1 and CDR2: SEHNR and FQNEAQ (reference sequence). Trimming cost V 2 bases and J 4 bases, with 15 bases left between them. DNA for the CDR3: TGTGCCAGCAGCTTAAGGGGGTTGGCCGTTTACAATGAGCAGTTCTTC. This encodes CASSLRGLAVYNEQFF.

V is TRBV4-1 and J is TRBJ2-7; TRBD2 agrees at 7 bases. V shed 2 bases and J 2 bases; nucleotides not matched to a gene: 15. Germline lookup yields CDR1 MGHRA and CDR2 YSYEKL. The CDR3 covers 18 residues. CDR3 residues: CASSQSRGDGQVTYEQYF. The CDR3, as DNA: TGCGCCAGCAGCCAAAGTCGGGGGGACGGCCAGGTGACCTACGAGCAGTACTTC.

This clonotype was detected only a few times. V usage is TRBV5-1 and J usage is TRBJ1-1; D remains unclear. Trimming cost V 0 bases and J 2 bases, with 11 bases left between them. CDR3 length equals 15 residues. Germline V gene lookup returns CDR1 SGHRS and CDR2 YFSETQ. The CDR3 nucleotides read TGCGCCAGCAGCTTGGGTGGGAGTCACAACACTGAAGCTTTCTTT. Translating gives CASSLGGSHNTEAFF.

The chain combines TRBV2 with TRBJ2-7; possibly TRBD2 for D (5 bases). Trimming stripped 6 bases from V and 1 base from J, with 10 bases between. CDR3 size: 13 residues. Germline V lookup: CDR1 SNHLY, CDR2 FYNNEI. CDR3 in DNA: TGTGCCAGCAGAGGACTGGGTTCCTACGAGCAGTACTTC. Translating it yields CASRGLGSYEQYF.

This clonotype appeared a few times. This chain uses TRBV12-3 or TRBV12-4 with TRBJ2-6; unclear D gene. The ends were cut back, 6 bases at V and 4 bases at J, with 10 bases in the middle. The length of the CDR3 is 14 residues. CDR3 region: CASRRTAGANVLTF. The CDR3 nucleotides read TGTGCCAGCAGGCGTACAGCGGGGGCCAACGTCCTGACTTTC.

The chain uses TRBV20-1 and TRBJ2-1; possible D gene TRBD1, 5 bases. The CDR3 length is 10 residues. The germline V gene has CDR1 DFQATT and CDR2 SNEGSKA (reference sequence). The CDR3 protein is CSQGWDEQFF. CDR3 sequence (DNA): TGCAGCCAGGGATGGGATGAGCAGTTCTTC.

This rearrangement joins TRBV20-1 to TRBJ2-1; 9 bases agree with TRBD2. The CDR3 covers 17 residues. CDR1 and CDR2 from the germline V gene are DFQATT and SNEGSKA (reference sequence). Trimming at V came to 0 bases and at J to 7 bases, leaving 13 bases not matched to a gene. In DNA form, the CDR3 reads TGCAGTGCTAGAGAGCCCTCCGGCGGGGGGGCCGGGAATGAGCAGTTCTTC. This sequence encodes CSAREPSGGGAGNEQFF.

The CDR3 nucleotides read TGCAGTGCTAAAAGGACTAGCGGAGCATACGAGCAGTACTTC. It codes for CSAKRTSGAYEQYF. The chain joins TRBV20-1 to TRBJ2-7, with 10 bases lining up with TRBD2. Per germline, CDR1 DFQATT and CDR2 SNEGSKA (reference sequence). The CDR3 is made up of 14 amino acids. V trimming: 4 bases; J trimming: 4 bases; junction bases outside the gene matches: 7.

V usage is TRBV6-5 and J usage is TRBJ2-3, with D unclear. Germline assignment: CDR1 MNHEY and CDR2 SVGAGI. V dropped 4 bases and J dropped 4 bases, with 18 bases sitting between them. The CDR3 length is 16 residues. CDR3 DNA: TGTGCCAGCAGTTCCGCCAGGACGGAAGTCCCAGATACGCAGTATTTT. As protein: CASSSARTEVPDTQYF.

This clonotype occurred a few times. This rearrangement joins TRBV6-5 to TRBJ2-7; the match to TRBD2 covers 12 bases. CDR1 and CDR2 (germline): MNHEY, SVGAGI. This CDR3 spans 15 amino acids. With 2 bases clipped from V and 4 bases from J, the junction kept 3 bases outside the gene matches. Here the CDR3 reads CASSYVTSGGYEQYV. As DNA, the CDR3 is TGTGCCAGCAGTTACGTAACTAGCGGGGGGTACGAGCAGTACGTC.

The chain recombines TRBV18 with TRBJ2-2; TRBD2 matches 11 bases. This CDR3 has 16 amino acids. J gave up 7 bases and V 0 bases, and 4 bases lay outside the gene matches. CDR1 KGHSH and CDR2 LQKENI come from the germline V gene. This CDR3 reads CASSPPTSGSFGELFF. The CDR3 DNA is TGTGCCAGCTCACCACCCACTAGCGGGAGCTTCGGGGAGCTGTTTTTT.

This chain connects TRBV29-1 to TRBJ2-1; D is perhaps TRBD2 (5 bases). Trimming took 4 bases from V and 7 from J, leaving 17 bases between them. Germline loops: CDR1 SQVTM, CDR2 ANQGSEA. This CDR3 is 14 amino acids long. CDR3 in amino acids: CSVALSIRGNEQFF. In DNA form, the CDR3 reads TGCAGCGTTGCCCTGTCGATCCGGGGAAATGAGCAGTTCTTC.

This clonotype was seen a handful of times. The rearrangement joins TRBV3-1 to TRBJ1-6; D is unresolved. Germline assignment: CDR1 LGHDT and CDR2 YNNKEL (reference sequence). The CDR3 covers 12 residues. V shed 0 bases and J shed 14 bases, with 8 bases lying between them. CDR3 amino acids: CASSQDAATLHF. In DNA, the CDR3 is TGTGCCAGCAGCCAAGATGCGGCGACCCTCCACTTT.

The sample holds a few counts of this clonotype. The V and J genes are TRBV10-2 and TRBJ2-1; TRBD2 aligns across 10 bases. Trimming cost V 6 bases and J 9 bases; bases outside gene matches: 11. Germline CDR1 is WSHSY and CDR2 is SAAADI. This CDR3 is 15 amino acids long. CDR3 amino acids: CASSDKREGLGEQFF. DNA of the CDR3: TGCGCCAGCAGCGACAAGCGGGAGGGCCTGGGTGAGCAGTTCTTC.

The V and J genes are TRBV29-1 and TRBJ2-1; the D gene is possibly TRBD2 (5 bases). Germline V gene data show CDR1 as SQVTM and CDR2 as ANQGSEA. The V gene lost 8 bases and the J gene lost 8 bases, with 13 bases spanning the gap. This CDR3 has 11 amino acids. CDR3 sequence: CSTREQHEQFF. The CDR3 DNA reads as TGCAGCACACGGGAACAGCATGAGCAGTTCTTC.

This clonotype was picked up a small number of times. The chain uses TRBV29-1 and TRBJ2-3; tentatively, D is TRBD2 (6 bases). Trimming removed 7 bases from V and 2 bases from J, with 22 bases in between. This CDR3 contains 16 residues. Per germline, CDR1 SQVTM and CDR2 ANQGSEA. The CDR3 loop is CSERPLGSGVTDTQYF. In DNA form, the CDR3 reads TGCAGCGAACGACCCCTAGGGTCGGGAGTCACAGATACGCAGTATTTT.